One sample yielded the 19 T cell receptor beta chains listed below, sequenced in a study of blood T cells in healthy people across ages. A second about 7 to 12 cycle PCR used barcoded and J-beta primers. One entry per CDR3 protein, called by TCRdb with MiXCR from the 5' RACE reads. The sample records 550,000 to 750,000 distinct CDR3 sequences, around 21% being singletons. The specimen sequenced was blood. These receptors originate from a man between 65 and 85 years old in good health.

Remarks on this clonotype: A much more abundant neighbour one base away suggests this may be a read error. The rearrangement joins TRBV7-2 to TRBJ1-4, with D tentatively TRBD1 (5 bases). Germline V gene sequence: CDR1 SGHTA, CDR2 FQGNSA. CDR3 length: 14 amino acids. The V end lost 6 bases, the J end lost 3 bases, and 11 bases lay between the germline ends. The CDR3 here is CTSRGGGANEKLFF. The CDR3 nucleotides read TGTACCAGCAGGGGCGGGGGGGCTAATGAAAAACTGTTTTTT.

V gene TRBV6-2 or TRBV6-3 combines with J gene TRBJ2-2, with 12 bases lining up with TRBD1. This CDR3 has 18 amino acids. V lost 7 bases to trimming and J lost 4 bases; unmatched junction nucleotides: 13. Per germline, CDR1 MNHEY and CDR2 SVGEGT. In DNA, the CDR3 is TGTGCCAGCACCGATCCCCCCGGGACAGGGGGCAGCACCGGGGAGCTGTTTTTT. It encodes CASTDPPGTGGSTGELFF.

This clonotype appeared once. This chain uses TRBV20-1 with TRBJ2-1, with 11 positions matching TRBD2. This CDR3 has 16 residues. Germline-derived CDR1 and CDR2 are DFQATT and SNEGSKA (reference sequence). The V gene end was trimmed by 1 base and the J gene end by 7 bases; junction bases not matched to a gene: 9. CDR3 in DNA: TGCAGTGCTAGAGCTAAACGGACTAGCGGGCGTAATGAGCAGTTCTTC. Residues: CSARAKRTSGRNEQFF.

The V and J genes are TRBV20-1 and TRBJ1-1; perhaps TRBD1 as D (5 bases). CDR1 and CDR2 from the germline V gene are DFQATT and SNEGSKA (reference sequence). The V gene lost 6 bases and the J gene lost 1 base, with 18 bases spanning the gap. The CDR3 sequence is 15 residues long. The CDR3 DNA sequence: TGCAGTGCAAATCGTCCGGGGCTTACGAACACTGAAGCTTTCTTT. Encoded protein: CSANRPGLTNTEAFF.

The genes are TRBV20-1 and TRBJ2-2, with TRBD2 matching over 14 bases. Germline V lookup: CDR1 DFQATT, CDR2 SNEGSKA (reference sequence). J lost 5 bases, V lost 3 bases, and 5 bases had no gene match. This CDR3 region has 16 residues. CDR3 coding DNA: TGCAGTGCTAGGGGGACTAGCGGGAGTCCGACCGGGGAGCTGTTTTTT. Amino acids: CSARGTSGSPTGELFF.

The rearrangement uses TRBV7-2 and TRBJ2-1; no definite D call. CDR3 length: 16 amino acids. Germline V gene data show CDR1 as SGHTA and CDR2 as FQGNSA. The V gene lost 2 bases and the J gene lost 0 bases, with 11 bases spanning the gap. The CDR3 DNA sequence: TGTGCCAGCAGCTTATCCGGGTCGAGCTCCTACAATGAGCAGTTCTTC. It specifies CASSLSGSSSYNEQFF.

This clonotype was picked up a small number of times. Sequence at one end of the junction differs from germline and may be a read error. This chain uses TRBV2 with TRBJ2-7; D gene unclear. Germline-derived CDR1 and CDR2 are SNHLY and FYNNEI. The CDR3 spans 14 residues. The CDR3 DNA is TGCGCCAGCAGTGAACCCGGGCCCACCTACGGGCAGTACTTC. This encodes CASSEPGPTYGQYF.

The chain combines TRBV6-2 or TRBV6-3 with TRBJ2-7; 12 nucleotides agree with TRBD2. This CDR3 is built from 14 residues. CDR1 and CDR2 (germline): MNHEY, SVGEGT. The V segment lost 7 bases and the J segment 4 bases; nucleotides outside the gene matches: 5. The CDR3 sequence is CASTSGRAGYEQYF. The CDR3 DNA reads as TGTGCCAGCACTAGCGGGAGGGCCGGGTACGAGCAGTACTTC.

The sample holds a few counts of this clonotype. This chain links TRBV12-5 with TRBJ2-5, with 9 bases aligning to TRBD1. The CDR3 is 17 amino acids. Germline V gene data show CDR1 as LGHNT and CDR2 as FRNRAP. V was pared by 5 bases and J by 0 bases, with 10 bases of the junction left unmatched. Written as DNA, the CDR3 is TGTGCTAGTGGTCCGGACAGGGGTGTCCGGGACCAAGAGACCCAGTACTTC. Amino acid sequence: CASGPDRGVRDQETQYF.

The rearrangement uses TRBV5-1 and TRBJ1-2, with D possibly TRBD1 on 6 matching bases. CDR3 length equals 15 residues. CDR1 and CDR2 (germline): SGHRS, YFSETQ. V was trimmed by 4 bases and J by 5 bases, leaving 18 bases between them. In DNA, the CDR3 is TGCGCCAGCAGCCCTTGGACAGCACCCCAATATGGCTACACCTTC. Its translation: CASSPWTAPQYGYTF.

The chain employs TRBV12-3 or TRBV12-4 and TRBJ2-3, with 9 positions matching TRBD2. V was clipped by 5 bases and J by 0 bases; unmatched bases: 6. The CDR3 extends over 16 amino acids. CDR3 loop: CASSPRGLASTDTQYF. CDR3 in DNA: TGTGCCAGCAGTCCCCGAGGACTAGCGAGCACAGATACGCAGTATTTT.

This clonotype has just a few counts. CDR3 region: CATSELGTGGTDTQYF. DNA for the CDR3: TGTGCCACCAGTGAACTAGGGACAGGGGGCACAGATACGCAGTATTTT. The rearrangement links TRBV24-1 to TRBJ2-3, with 10 bases that match TRBD1. The germline V gene has CDR1 KGHDR and CDR2 SFDVKD. CDR3 length: 16 residues. V trimming: 4 bases; J trimming: 1 base; junction bases outside the gene matches: 4.

This clonotype has a handful of counts. This chain uses TRBV20-1 with TRBJ2-2, with TRBD1 identical over 9 bases. The CDR3 spans 16 residues. CDR1 is DFQATT and CDR2 is SNEGSKA in the germline V gene (reference sequence). V lost 1 base and J lost 3; bases outside the gene matches: 6. The CDR3 DNA reads as TGCAGTGCTAGAGGGGGACAGGGACGGGACACCGGGGAGCTGTTTTTT. Translating gives CSARGGQGRDTGELFF.

This rearrangement joins TRBV20-1 to TRBJ2-2; the D is unclear. V shed 2 bases and J shed 2 bases, with 6 bases lying between them. CDR1 DFQATT and CDR2 SNEGSKA come from the germline V gene (reference sequence). CDR3 length equals 13 residues. In DNA, the CDR3 is TGCAGTGCTAGAAAACTTAACACCGGGGAGCTGTTTTTT. It specifies CSARKLNTGELFF.

This clonotype was seen repeatedly, ten times or more. In DNA, the CDR3 is TGTGCCAGCAGTTTAACTAGCGGGTACACAGATACGCAGTATTTT. Its protein is CASSLTSGYTDTQYF. V is TRBV12-3 or TRBV12-4 and J is TRBJ2-3; 9 nucleotides agree with TRBD2. Trimming took 2 bases from V and 2 from J; bases not matched to a gene: 2. This CDR3 spans 15 amino acids.

This clonotype was seen only a few times. The DNA of the CDR3 is TGCGCCAGCAGCTTGGCTTTAGAACCAGATACGCAGTATTTT. The encoded protein is CASSLALEPDTQYF. This chain links TRBV5-1 with TRBJ2-3; no reliable D call. The length of the CDR3 is 14 residues. The germline V gene has CDR1 SGHRS and CDR2 YFSETQ. Trimming shortened V by 0 bases and J by 4 bases, and 9 bases separated the two germline ends.

This rearrangement joins TRBV5-1 to TRBJ2-2, with unresolved D. This CDR3 region has 15 residues. The V end was cut by 1 base, the J end by 2 bases, with 9 bases between. Germline CDR1 SGHRS, CDR2 YFSETQ. CDR3 region: CASSLPAPNTGELFF. CDR3 sequence (DNA): TGCGCCAGCAGCTTGCCCGCTCCTAACACCGGGGAGCTGTTTTTT. The whole variable domain, remainder taken from reference TRBV5-1 and TRBJ2-2, is KAGVTQTPRYLIKTRGQQVTLSCSPISGHRSVSWYQQTPGQGLQFLFEYFSETQRNKGNFPGRFSGRQFSNSRSEMNVSTLELGDSALYLCASSLPAPNTGELFFGEGSRLTVL.

Concerning this clonotype itself: The germline gene is not matched at one end of the junction; a read error may be the cause. This chain links TRBV12-3 or TRBV12-4 with TRBJ1-5; D gene uncertain. This CDR3 contains 13 residues. The DNA of the CDR3 is TGTGCCAGCAGGGACGAAGGCAATCAGTCCCAGCATTTT. Translating gives CASRDEGNQSQHF.

Worth noting for this clonotype: Relative to the germline gene, one junction end is altered; a read error may explain this. The chain combines TRBV3-1 with TRBJ2-7; unclear D gene. The CDR3 totals 11 residues. Per germline, CDR1 LGHDT and CDR2 YNNKEL (reference sequence). The CDR3 DNA is TGTGCCAGCAGCCAAGGCTACGAGCAGTGCTTC. As protein: CASSQGYEQCF.